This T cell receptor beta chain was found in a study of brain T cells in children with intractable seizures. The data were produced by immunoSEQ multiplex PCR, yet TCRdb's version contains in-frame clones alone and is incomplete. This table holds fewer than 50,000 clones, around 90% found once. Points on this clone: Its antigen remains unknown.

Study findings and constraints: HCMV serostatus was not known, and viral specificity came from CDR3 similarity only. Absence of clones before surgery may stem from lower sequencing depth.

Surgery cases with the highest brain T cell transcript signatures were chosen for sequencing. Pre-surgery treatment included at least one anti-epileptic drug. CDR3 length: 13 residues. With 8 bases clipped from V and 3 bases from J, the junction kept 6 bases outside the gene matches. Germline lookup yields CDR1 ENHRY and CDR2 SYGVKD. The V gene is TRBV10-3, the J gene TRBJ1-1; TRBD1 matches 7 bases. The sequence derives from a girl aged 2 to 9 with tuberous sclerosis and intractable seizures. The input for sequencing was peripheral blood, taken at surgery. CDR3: CAIAGGMDTEAFF. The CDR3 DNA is TGTGCCATCGCAGGGGGAATGGACACTGAAGCTTTCTTT.